This TCR beta chain was profiled in a study of neurological immune-mediated disorders. This clonotype was detected many times. Time point meaning: longitudinal time-point 1 (baseline). Germline lookup yields CDR1 DFQATT and CDR2 SNEGSKA (reference sequence). V was cut by 5 bases and J by 3 bases, with 14 bases left in between. The CDR3 totals 13 residues. TCRdb reprocessed the 5' RACE reads with MiXCR, giving one entry per CDR3 protein. The data show about 71,000 distinct CDR3 sequences, 10% to 13% seen once. This sequence originates from a man aged 25 to 40 in good health. The chain links TRBV20-1 to TRBJ2-7; D is possibly TRBD1 or TRBD2 (5 bases each). The sequencing input was PBMCs. CDR3 sequence: CSAGGSTYYEQYF. The CDR3 DNA sequence: TGCAGTGCTGGGGGTTCCACTTACTACGAGCAGTACTTC.